This section outlines one TCR beta chain sequence together with its context. Per the study methods: How many nucleated cells were present was estimated from reference gene primer amplification. Here immunoSEQ multiplex PCR was the method, and the copy in TCRdb shows in-frame clones only, minus some. That table furnishes V, J and clone size, whereas the DNA furnished D and trimming. The sample lists about 480,000 clones; 88% were seen once. The data derive from a study of blood T cell repertoires in COVID-19. Study overall: Some COVID-19 samples were acute and others convalescent; all came from the United States, Italy and Spain. T cells, B-cell-depleted T cells, or PBMCs provided the cDNA or gDNA that served as material.

The ends were cut back, 3 bases at V and 7 bases at J, with 9 bases in the middle. CDR3 length: 12 residues. Germline CDR1 reads SGHAT; CDR2 reads FQNNGV. Followed longitudinally, the Seattle patients had been enrolled during active infection. This receptor was obtained from a woman aged 45-59 years with COVID-19, enrolled during active disease. The source material was peripheral blood. This chain uses TRBV11-2 with TRBJ1-1; D is unclear. The CDR3 here is CASSFRTSEAFF. As DNA, the CDR3 is TGTGCCAGCAGCTTTAGAACTAGTGAAGCTTTCTTT.